These 30 T cell receptor beta chains were sequenced from one sample in a study of cytomegalovirus exposure and HLA in healthy donors. PCR primers comprised 60 Vbeta and 13 Jbeta primers. The method was immunoSEQ multiplex PCR; TCRdb's version includes in-frame clones alone and lacks a portion of them. The clone table shows over 100,000 clones, with the ten largest holding 5.5% to 8%. Sequences were obtained from PBMCs. All receptors come from a man aged 35-49 years in good health and CMV-seropositive.

The chain uses TRBV30 and TRBJ2-3; D gene unclear. This CDR3 is 13 amino acids long. Looked up from germline, CDR1 is GTSNPN and CDR2 is SVGIG (reference sequence). Trimming took off 4 bases at V and 2 bases at J, with 10 bases between the two ends. The CDR3: CAWMGTITDTQYF. CDR3 DNA sequence: TGTGCCTGGATGGGTACTATCACAGATACGCAGTATTTT.

This chain connects TRBV5-1 to TRBJ1-1; 7 bases are shared with TRBD1. The CDR3 has 17 residues. Unmatched junction bases numbered 9, after V lost 0 bases and J lost 1 base. Germline CDR1 is SGHRS and CDR2 is YFSETQ. CDR3: CASSLARGTGTNTEAFF. As DNA, the CDR3 is TGCGCCAGCAGCTTGGCCAGGGGGACTGGAACGAACACTGAAGCTTTCTTT. The variable domain in full, completed from reference TRBV5-1 and TRBJ1-1, reads KAGVTQTPRYLIKTRGQQVTLSCSPISGHRSVSWYQQTPGQGLQFLFEYFSETQRNKGNFPGRFSGRQFSNSRSEMNVSTLELGDSALYLCASSLARGTGTNTEAFFGQGTRLTVV.

The gene calls are TRBV6-5 and TRBJ1-5, with no clear D. V lost 5 bases, J lost 1 base, and 9 bases lay in between. Germline loops: CDR1 MNHEY, CDR2 SVGAGI. The CDR3 loop spans 14 amino acids. CDR3 in DNA: TGTGCCAGCAGTCCTGGAGGCAGCAATCAGCCCCAGCATTTT. This codes for CASSPGGSNQPQHF.

This chain uses TRBV29-1 with TRBJ2-7; 8 bases are shared with TRBD2. The length of the CDR3 is 15 residues. The V and J ends lost 7 bases and 5 bases, in that order; junction bases with no gene match: 16. Per germline, CDR1 SQVTM and CDR2 ANQGSEA. DNA of the CDR3: TGCAGCGCTGGAGGAGGGGACGGGAGGGCAGACGAGCAGTACTTC. Its translation: CSAGGGDGRADEQYF.

The gene calls are TRBV5-1 and TRBJ1-1, with 9 bases matching TRBD1. The V gene's germline CDR1 is SGHRS and CDR2 YFSETQ. Trimming removed 6 bases from V and 3 bases from J; junction bases left unmatched: 6. CDR3 length: 14 residues. As DNA, the CDR3 is TGCGCCAGCATGCAACAGGGGGCGGACACTGAAGCTTTCTTT. Its translation: CASMQQGADTEAFF.

The chain uses TRBV1 and TRBJ1-1. TRBV1 is noted as a pseudogene. This CDR3 has 15 residues. Here the CDR3 DNA reads TGCACCAGCCCCCCCCGGGGAGGTGTGAACACTGAAGCTTTCTTT. Its protein product is CTSPPRGGVNTEAFF.

This sequence joins TRBV29-1 and TRBJ2-1; 7 bases align to TRBD1. Germline CDR1 reads SQVTM; CDR2 reads ANQGSEA. CDR3 length: 17 residues. The junction had 9 bases not matched to a gene; V was cut back by 1 base and J by 0 bases. Here the CDR3 DNA reads TGCAGCGTTGAAGTGTTGGGACAGAAGAGCTCCTACAATGAGCAGTTCTTC. Encoded protein: CSVEVLGQKSSYNEQFF.

The chain is built from TRBV28 and TRBJ2-3; a weak D match, TRBD2 (7 bases). V was pared by 2 bases and J by 4 bases, with 10 bases between. The length of the CDR3 is 14 residues. The germline V gene has CDR1 MDHEN and CDR2 SYDVKM. CDR3 protein: CASSLGGAADTQYF. The CDR3 DNA reads TGTGCCAGCAGTTTAGGGGGGGCTGCAGATACGCAGTATTTT.

The gene calls are TRBV27 and TRBJ1-1; D gene unclear. Germline CDR1 and CDR2: MNHEY and SMNVEV (reference sequence). Trimming cost V 11 bases and J 1 base, with 11 bases left between them. This CDR3 has 12 amino acids. CDR3 residues: CAGPGPNTEAFF. The DNA of the CDR3 is TGTGCCGGTCCAGGTCCGAACACTGAAGCTTTCTTT.

The chain carries TRBV29-1 and TRBJ2-7; the match to TRBD1 covers 9 bases. The CDR3 spans 15 residues. CDR1 is SQVTM and CDR2 is ANQGSEA in the germline V gene. V lost 2 bases, J lost 3 bases, and 8 bases stayed unmatched. The CDR3 loop is CSVELRDRADYEQYF. CDR3 sequence (DNA): TGCAGCGTTGAATTAAGGGACAGGGCGGACTACGAGCAGTACTTC.

The chain has TRBV19 and TRBJ2-3, with TRBD1 matching over 7 bases. Unmatched junction bases numbered 8, after V lost 7 bases and J lost 10 bases. CDR3 length equals 12 residues. In germline, CDR1 is LNHDA, CDR2 SQIVND (reference sequence). The chain's CDR3 is CASMGRQGAQYF. CDR3 DNA: TGTGCCAGTATGGGCCGACAGGGTGCGCAGTATTTT.

The chain uses TRBV5-1 and TRBJ1-2; 11 bases match TRBD1. The CDR3 is 16 amino acids. Germline CDR1 reads SGHRS; CDR2 reads YFSETQ. The junction had 8 bases not matched to a gene; V was cut back by 1 base and J by 6 bases. The CDR3 spells CASSLIGTGGTNGYTF. CDR3 DNA: TGCGCCAGCAGCTTGATCGGGACAGGGGGAACGAATGGCTACACCTTC.

The chain is built from TRBV18 and TRBJ2-7; D remains ambiguous. Per germline, CDR1 KGHSH and CDR2 LQKENI. V dropped 5 bases and J dropped 4 bases, with 6 bases sitting between them. This CDR3 is built from 11 residues. For the CDR3, the DNA is TGTGCCAGCTCAAACAAATACGAGCAGTACTTC. Encoded protein: CASSNKYEQYF. The complete variable domain, with remaining parts taken from reference TRBV18 and TRBJ2-7, reads NAGVMQNPRHLVRRRGQEARLRCSPMKGHSHVYWYRQLPEEGLKFMVYLQKENIIDESGMPKERFSAEFPKEGPSILRIQQVVRGDSAAYFCASSNKYEQYFGPGTRLTVT.

The V and J genes are TRBV5-4 and TRBJ1-5; TRBD1 agrees at 10 bases. This CDR3 comprises 14 residues. V trimming: 4 bases; J trimming: 6 bases; junction bases outside the gene matches: 4. Looked up from germline, CDR1 is SGHNT and CDR2 is YYREEE (reference sequence). DNA for the CDR3: TGTGCCAGCAGCCGGGGACAGGGGAGTCAGCCCCAGCATTTT. This gives the protein CASSRGQGSQPQHF.

V is TRBV5-1 and J is TRBJ2-3; a weak D match, TRBD2 (5 bases). V was clipped by 4 bases and J by 2 bases, with 11 bases between them. The CDR3 loop spans 14 amino acids. Germline V lookup: CDR1 SGHRS, CDR2 YFSETQ. CDR3 in amino acids: CASSRLTVTDTQYF. CDR3 coding DNA: TGCGCCAGCAGCAGACTAACCGTCACAGATACGCAGTATTTT.

The rearrangement joins TRBV7-6 to TRBJ1-3; 7 bases are shared with TRBD1. The length of the CDR3 is 19 residues. Per the germline V gene, CDR1 is SGHVS and CDR2 is FNYEAQ. The V gene end was trimmed by 5 bases and the J gene end by 2 bases; junction bases not matched to a gene: 18. The chain's CDR3 is CASSQKLTGAPIPGNTIYF. In DNA form, the CDR3 reads TGTGCCAGCAGCCAAAAACTCACAGGGGCCCCGATCCCTGGAAACACCATATATTTT.

The V gene is TRBV11-2, the J gene TRBJ2-2, with TRBD2 identical over 11 bases. CDR1 SGHAT and CDR2 FQNNGV come from the germline V gene. After removal of 2 bases from V and 5 bases from J, the junction contained 4 bases not matched to a gene. CDR3 length: 16 residues. CDR3 sequence (DNA): TGTGCCAGCAGCTTAAGCTTAGCGGGAGGGACCGGGGAGCTGTTTTTT. It translates to CASSLSLAGGTGELFF.

The chain is built from TRBV2 and TRBJ2-1; 10 nucleotides agree with TRBD2. CDR3 length: 15 residues. The germline CDR1 and CDR2 sequences are SNHLY and FYNNEI. The junction had 9 bases not matched to a gene; V was cut back by 7 bases and J by 6 bases. CDR3 sequence reads: CASNLLSGRANEQFF. CDR3 DNA: TGTGCCAGCAATCTCTTGAGCGGGAGGGCCAATGAGCAGTTCTTC. Based on the CDR3 plus reference TRBV2 and TRBJ2-1, the full variable domain is EPEVTQTPSHQVTQMGQEVILRCVPISNHLYFYWYRQILGQKVEFLVSFYNNEISEKSEIFDDQFSVERPDGSNFTLKIRSTKLEDSAMYFCASNLLSGRANEQFFGPGTRLTVL.

The chain uses TRBV2 and TRBJ2-1; possibly TRBD1 for D (6 bases). Germline CDR1 and CDR2: SNHLY and FYNNEI. CDR3 length: 12 amino acids. With 7 bases removed from V and 7 bases from J, the gap between germline ends came to 11 bases. The CDR3 region is CASKTGNNEQFF. DNA of the CDR3: TGTGCCAGCAAAACAGGGAATAATGAGCAGTTCTTC.

The rearrangement uses TRBV10-3 and TRBJ2-5; D possibly corresponds to TRBD1 (5 bases). The germline CDR1 and CDR2 sequences are ENHRY and SYGVKD. Between the trimmed V and J ends, which lost 0 bases and 5 bases, there was a span of 16 bases. CDR3 length: 16 residues. CDR3 nucleotide sequence: TGTGCCATCAGTGAGTCTCGTGCAGCGCCAGGGGAGACCCAGTACTTC. Its protein is CAISESRAAPGETQYF.

The chain couples TRBV2 to TRBJ2-7; 11 bases are a match to TRBD2. The CDR3 covers 14 residues. The junction had 7 bases not matched to a gene; V was cut back by 7 bases and J by 5 bases. Looked up from germline, CDR1 is SNHLY and CDR2 is FYNNEI. For the CDR3, the DNA is TGTGCCAGCACCTTACTAGCGGGAGACCACGAGCAGTACTTC. Protein sequence: CASTLLAGDHEQYF.

The chain links TRBV4-1 to TRBJ2-3; 12 bases are a match to TRBD2. The CDR3 length is 17 residues. V trimming: 6 bases; J trimming: 0 bases; junction bases outside the gene matches: 7. Germline CDR1 is MGHRA and CDR2 is YSYEKL. In DNA form, the CDR3 reads TGCGCCAGCAGTCTAACCGGGACTAGCGGGAGCACAGATACGCAGTATTTT. Its translation is CASSLTGTSGSTDTQYF.

The chain combines TRBV29-1 with TRBJ2-2; D gene ambiguous. V lost 4 bases and J 1 base, leaving 7 bases between the germline ends. From germline, CDR1 is SQVTM and CDR2 ANQGSEA. The CDR3 is 13 amino acids. The CDR3 coding sequence is TGCAGCGTTGTATCCGGGAACACCGGGGAGCTGTTTTTT. Its protein is CSVVSGNTGELFF.

This chain uses TRBV5-1 with TRBJ1-3, with D maybe TRBD1 (5 bases). V gave up 4 bases and J gave up 2 bases, with 10 bases separating them. The CDR3 length is 14 residues. Germline loops: CDR1 SGHRS, CDR2 YFSETQ. DNA for the CDR3: TGCGCCAGCAGCCGATGGGGCCCTGGAAACACCATATATTTT. Protein: CASSRWGPGNTIYF.

The V call is TRBV5-1, the J call TRBJ2-3, with 9 bases aligning to TRBD2. With V trimmed by 0 bases and J by 7 bases, 9 bases remained unmatched. The CDR3 loop spans 16 amino acids. Germline V gives CDR1 SGHRS, CDR2 YFSETQ. The CDR3 bases are TGCGCCAGCAGCTTGGACCTAGCGGGAACCCTGAATACGCAGTATTTT. Translation gives CASSLDLAGTLNTQYF.

CDR3 in amino acids: CASSYGRGQGAVYTF. The DNA of the CDR3 is TGTGCCAGCAGTTACGGGAGGGGACAGGGGGCGGTCTACACCTTC. The rearrangement joins TRBV6-5 to TRBJ1-2; 12 bases are shared with TRBD1. The junction had 8 bases not matched to a gene; V was cut back by 2 bases and J by 10 bases. Germline values: CDR1 MNHEY, CDR2 SVGAGI. CDR3 length equals 15 residues.

The chain employs TRBV7-3 and TRBJ2-7, with 7 bases lining up with TRBD2. This CDR3 is built from 13 residues. With V trimmed by 5 bases and J by 3 bases, 4 bases remained unmatched. CDR1 and CDR2 from the germline V gene are SGHTA and FQGTGA. The CDR3 loop reads CASSISGGYEQYF. The CDR3 coding sequence is TGTGCCAGCAGCATCTCGGGGGGCTACGAGCAGTACTTC.

The V and J genes are TRBV28 and TRBJ2-7; 8 positions agree with TRBD2. The CDR3 is 15 amino acids. Germline V gene sequence: CDR1 MDHEN, CDR2 SYDVKM. With 5 bases clipped from V and 0 bases from J, the junction kept 6 bases outside the gene matches. CDR3 DNA sequence: TGTGCCAGCAGTCCCTTAGCGGGAAGCTCCTACGAGCAGTACTTC. Protein product: CASSPLAGSSYEQYF.

The V call is TRBV5-6, the J call TRBJ2-5; tentatively, D is TRBD2 (5 bases). The CDR3 is 13 residues long. Germline V gene sequence: CDR1 SGHDT, CDR2 YYEEEE. V was trimmed by 0 bases and J by 3 bases, leaving 6 bases between them. The CDR3 spells CASSLAGKETQYF. The CDR3 DNA is TGTGCCAGCAGCTTGGCGGGAAAAGAGACCCAGTACTTC.

The chain couples TRBV10-2 to TRBJ1-1, with D perhaps matching TRBD1 (5 bases). The V and J ends lost 3 bases and 6 bases respectively, with 8 bases between them. CDR1 is WSHSY and CDR2 is SAAADI in the germline V gene. CDR3 length equals 12 residues. CDR3 residues: CASSDWGAEAFF. The CDR3 region has the DNA TGCGCCAGCAGTGACTGGGGCGCTGAAGCTTTCTTT.